These 24 T cell receptor beta chains were sequenced from one sample in a study of OX40 agonist ivuxolimab in advanced cancers. The repertoire was sequenced with immunoSEQ multiplex PCR; TCRdb's copy has only in-frame clones and lacks some. The sample includes tens of thousands of clones, about nine tenths of them seen just once. Sequencing used CD4+ or CD8+ T cells sorted from blood, obtained in a trial of the OX40 agonist ivuxolimab. The receptors were gathered from an adult with an advanced solid tumor such as melanoma, head and neck, liver or kidney cancer.

The CDR3 coding sequence is TGTGCCAGCAGTTTAGGGGGGGGCCGAGCCGGGTCCACCATATATTTT. It codes for CASSLGGGRAGSTIYF. The V gene is TRBV28, the J gene TRBJ1-3, with D tentatively TRBD1 (6 bases). In germline, CDR1 is MDHEN, CDR2 SYDVKM. The V end lost 2 bases, the J end lost 9 bases, and 20 bases lay between the germline ends. The CDR3 sequence is 16 residues long.

The chain uses TRBV6-5 and TRBJ1-2; D remains ambiguous. Germline CDR1 reads MNHEY; CDR2 reads SVGAGI. The V and J ends lost 5 bases and 5 bases respectively, with 12 bases between them. The CDR3 sequence is 13 residues long. CDR3 amino acids: CASSPSQSYGYTF. The CDR3 DNA follows: TGTGCCAGCAGTCCGTCACAGTCGTATGGCTACACCTTC.

DNA for the CDR3: TGTGCCAGCAGCCTGACAGGGGGCGACGAGACCCAGTACTTC. This encodes CASSLTGGDETQYF. The chain carries TRBV28 and TRBJ2-5, with 10 bases identical to TRBD1. V was clipped by 6 bases and J by 5 bases; unmatched bases: 6. The germline gives CDR1 MDHEN, CDR2 SYDVKM. This CDR3 is 14 amino acids long.

J is TRBJ2-5 and V is TRBV28; tentatively, D is TRBD1 (6 bases). Between the trimmed V and J ends, which lost 8 bases and 2 bases, there was a span of 15 bases. CDR3 length: 14 amino acids. The germline V gene encodes CDR1 MDHEN and CDR2 SYDVKM. CDR3 in amino acids: CASAPGHQQETQYF. CDR3 in DNA: TGTGCCAGCGCACCGGGACATCAACAAGAGACCCAGTACTTC.

The V call is TRBV18, the J call TRBJ2-3; the match to TRBD2 covers 9 bases. This CDR3 spans 19 amino acids. Germline V gives CDR1 KGHSH, CDR2 LQKENI. V trimming: 0 bases; J trimming: 4 bases; junction bases outside the gene matches: 14. Here the CDR3 DNA reads TGTGCCAGCTCACCACCGACAAGGCATAGCGGGAGATTCCCAGATACGCAGTATTTT. Translation gives CASSPPTRHSGRFPDTQYF.

The V call is TRBV18, the J call TRBJ1-6, with 9 bases aligning to TRBD1. V shed 2 bases, J shed 5 bases, and the junction held 10 bases outside the gene matches. Germline V lookup: CDR1 KGHSH, CDR2 LQKENI. The CDR3 consists of 18 residues. DNA for the CDR3: TGTGCCAGCTCACCATCCGGGACAGGGTCCGCACATAATTCACCCCTCCACTTT. Translation gives CASSPSGTGSAHNSPLHF.

This chain connects TRBV2 to TRBJ1-5; TRBD1 might be the D (6 bases). The ends were cut back, 6 bases at V and 4 bases at J, with 13 bases in the middle. The CDR3 runs to 14 residues. CDR1 is SNHLY, CDR2 FYNNEI, per germline. CDR3: CASRPQGPNQPQHF. CDR3 DNA sequence: TGTGCCAGCAGACCTCAGGGGCCGAATCAGCCCCAGCATTTT.

This chain uses TRBV7-2 with TRBJ2-7, with D possibly TRBD2 on 6 matching bases. The V end was cut by 5 bases, the J end by 2 bases, with 19 bases between. The CDR3 is 16 amino acids. Germline-derived CDR1 and CDR2 are SGHTA and FQGNSA. CDR3 sequence (DNA): TGTGCCAGCAGCCTGCTCCCCCCTAGCGAAACCTACGAGCAGTACTTC. Protein: CASSLLPPSETYEQYF.

The chain couples TRBV4-3 to TRBJ1-6; D gene unclear. There are 16 residues in the CDR3. The germline gives CDR1 LGHNA, CDR2 YSLEER. V was shortened by 0 bases and J by 2 bases, with 8 bases between the two germline ends. As DNA, the CDR3 is TGCGCCAGCAGCCAAGAGTTGTTGACCTATAATTCACCCCTCCACTTT. It specifies CASSQELLTYNSPLHF.

The genes are TRBV10-3 and TRBJ1-2; a possible D gene is TRBD1 (5 bases). Germline CDR1 is ENHRY and CDR2 is SYGVKD. The CDR3 is 15 amino acids. The V gene lost 2 bases and the J gene lost 0 bases, with 10 bases spanning the gap. CDR3 region: CAISETGGTNYGYTF. CDR3 bases: TGTGCCATCAGTGAGACAGGCGGGACTAACTATGGCTACACCTTC.

This clone was counted once. The rearrangement joins TRBV19 to TRBJ2-1, with TRBD1 identical over 8 bases. Germline V CDR1 and CDR2: LNHDA, SQIVND (reference sequence). This CDR3 comprises 20 residues. Germline trimming cut 1 base from V and 8 bases from J; bases unmatched to any gene: 22. This CDR3 is CASSIGKLSGGRGRLDEQFF. CDR3 coding DNA: TGTGCCAGTAGTATAGGTAAGCTGTCCGGCGGCAGGGGGCGATTGGATGAGCAGTTCTTC.

The rearrangement uses TRBV4-3 and TRBJ2-3, with 11 bases identical to TRBD2. This CDR3 spans 18 amino acids. V lost 4 bases, J lost 0 bases, and 9 bases stayed unmatched. Germline values: CDR1 LGHNA, CDR2 YSLEER. CDR3 protein: CASSPENSGGDSTDTQYF. CDR3 nucleotides: TGCGCCAGCAGCCCCGAAAATAGCGGGGGGGATAGCACAGATACGCAGTATTTT.

This clone turned up a few times. The chain is built from TRBV5-6 and TRBJ1-4; 9 nucleotides align to TRBD1. The CDR3 runs to 18 residues. CDR1 is SGHDT, CDR2 YYEEEE, per germline. The junction had 20 bases not matched to a gene; V was cut back by 3 bases and J by 11 bases. The CDR3 region is CASSSSLGQGRLDSKLFF. The CDR3 coding sequence is TGTGCCAGCAGCTCATCTCTAGGACAGGGGAGGCTCGACAGTAAACTGTTTTTT.

This chain joins TRBV9 and TRBJ2-2, with 13 bases matching TRBD2. V lost 4 bases, J lost 6 bases, and 3 bases stayed unmatched. The CDR3 length is 15 residues. The germline V gene has CDR1 SGDLS and CDR2 YYNGEE. DNA for the CDR3: TGTGCCAGCAGCAGGACTAGCGGGAGTGCCGGGGAGCTGTTTTTT. Translated: CASSRTSGSAGELFF.

The genes are TRBV30 and TRBJ1-1; 8 nucleotides align to TRBD1. The ends lost 3 bases at V and 4 bases at J; junction bases unmatched: 7. Germline V CDR1 and CDR2: GTSNPN, SVGIG (reference sequence). The CDR3 sequence is 14 residues long. The DNA for the CDR3 is TGTGCCTGGAGGTCGGCAGGGGGCGCCACTGAAGCTTTCTTT. Translating gives CAWRSAGGATEAFF.

This chain uses TRBV2 with TRBJ2-3; weak D call: TRBD1 (5 bases). In germline, CDR1 is SNHLY, CDR2 FYNNEI. The CDR3 sequence is 17 residues long. Trimming took off 2 bases at V and 0 bases at J, with 15 bases between the two ends. CDR3 in amino acids: CASSERRGSSSTDTQYF. CDR3 in DNA: TGTGCCAGCAGTGAAAGAAGGGGCAGTAGTAGCACAGATACGCAGTATTTT.

Only one count was recorded for this clone. The chain has TRBV14 and TRBJ2-1; D is perhaps TRBD1 (6 bases). CDR1 is SGHDN, CDR2 FVKESK, per germline. V dropped 1 base and J dropped 3 bases, with 10 bases sitting between them. CDR3 length equals 15 residues. CDR3 sequence: CASSQGRGYYNEQFF. The CDR3, as DNA: TGTGCCAGCAGCCAAGGCAGGGGCTACTACAATGAGCAGTTCTTC.

The rearrangement uses TRBV5-6 and TRBJ2-2; 11 nucleotides line up with TRBD2. The ends lost 0 bases at V and 4 bases at J; junction bases unmatched: 2. Germline V gives CDR1 SGHDT, CDR2 YYEEEE. This CDR3 spans 16 amino acids. The CDR3 here is CASSLVGLAGTGELFF. The CDR3 nucleotides read TGTGCCAGCAGCTTGGTTGGACTAGCGGGCACCGGGGAGCTGTTTTTT. Complete variable domain (other parts from reference TRBV5-6 and TRBJ2-2): DAGVTQSPTHLIKTRGQQVTLRCSPKSGHDTVSWYQQALGQGPQFIFQYYEEEERQRGNFPDRFSGHQFPNYSSELNVNALLLGDSALYLCASSLVGLAGTGELFFGEGSRLTVL.

This rearrangement joins TRBV7-9 to TRBJ1-2, with a weak D call TRBD1 (5 bases). Germline V gene data show CDR1 as SEHNR and CDR2 as FQNEAQ (reference sequence). The CDR3 is 14 residues long. V was clipped by 2 bases and J by 2 bases, with 9 bases between them. The CDR3 nucleotides are TGTGCCAGCAGCTTACAGGCAGGGAACTATGGCTACACCTTC. Its translation is CASSLQAGNYGYTF. Combining the CDR3 with reference TRBV7-9 and TRBJ1-2 gives the whole variable domain DTGVSQNPRHKITKRGQNVTFRCDPISEHNRLYWYRQTLGQGPEFLTYFQNEAQLEKSRLLSDRFSAERPKGSFSTLEIQRTEQGDSAMYLCASSLQAGNYGYTFGSGTRLTVV.

This chain joins TRBV27 and TRBJ2-5, with no clear D. Looked up from germline, CDR1 is MNHEY and CDR2 is SMNVEV (reference sequence). V lost 4 bases, J lost 1 base, and 16 bases lay in between. The CDR3 totals 16 residues. The CDR3 protein is CASSSLGSPTQETQYF. Written as DNA, the CDR3 is TGTGCCAGCAGTTCCCTGGGGTCCCCAACCCAAGAGACCCAGTACTTC.

In its sample, this clone was seen a few times. The rearrangement links TRBV19 to TRBJ1-6; 8 bases line up with TRBD1. The CDR3 has 13 residues. V lost 8 bases to trimming and J lost 10 bases; unmatched junction nucleotides: 7. Looked up from germline, CDR1 is LNHDA and CDR2 is SQIVND (reference sequence). The CDR3 region has the DNA TGTGCCAGTCAGACAGGGGTAGGATCACCCCTCCACTTT. Its protein is CASQTGVGSPLHF. Full variable domain (missing parts from reference TRBV19 and TRBJ1-6): DGGITQSPKYLFRKEGQNVTLSCEQNLNHDAMYWYRQDPGQGLRLIYYSQIVNDFQKGDIAEGYSVSREKKESFPLTVTSAQKNPTAFYLCASQTGVGSPLHFGNGTRLTVT.

The sample holds one count of this clone. This chain connects TRBV11-1 to TRBJ1-2; D is undetermined. With 4 bases removed from V and 4 bases from J, the gap between germline ends came to 22 bases. Germline V lookup: CDR1 SGHAT, CDR2 FQDESV (reference sequence). The CDR3 covers 17 residues. CDR3 loop: CASSSLLLGNSGYGYTF. CDR3 DNA sequence: TGTGCCAGCAGCTCCCTACTACTTGGCAACTCGGGCTATGGCTACACCTTC.

The J gene is TRBJ2-3, the V gene TRBV4-3, with 11 bases lining up with TRBD2. The trim removed 0 bases at V and 10 bases at J, leaving 9 bases unmatched. The CDR3 is made up of 16 amino acids. Looked up from germline, CDR1 is LGHNA and CDR2 is YSLEER. CDR3 DNA: TGCGCCAGCAGCCAAGAGGTTAGCGGGGGGGCCTGGTCGCAGTATTTT. Its protein is CASSQEVSGGAWSQYF.

A single count supports this clone. The chain uses TRBV7-6 and TRBJ2-2; D might be TRBD2 (7 bases). Trimming pared 5 bases from V and 6 bases from J, leaving 22 bases between. From germline, CDR1 is SGHVS and CDR2 FNYEAQ. This CDR3 comprises 17 residues. CDR3: CASSLEDRGGWSGELFF. The CDR3 DNA reads as TGTGCCAGCAGCCTAGAAGATAGGGGGGGCTGGTCCGGGGAGCTGTTTTTT.